One and the same sample provided the 21 T cell receptor beta chains below, sequenced in a study of T cells in Graves' hyperthyroidism and ophthalmopathy. Amplification of TCR beta CDR3 regions was performed using RNA transcripts as template. The HTBI primer set served for first-round RT-PCR of the TCR CDR3. TCRdb reprocessed the multiplex PCR reads with MiXCR, giving one entry per CDR3 protein. The repertoire has 600,000 to 900,000 distinct CDR3 sequences, 15% to 20% of them found once; the top ten carry over 7.5%. Sequences were obtained from blood. The receptors shown here come from a man in his late teens or twenties with Graves' hyperthyroidism.

This clonotype has a count of ten or more. The V and J genes are TRBV2 and TRBJ2-7, with 7 bases fitting TRBD1. The junction had 6 bases not matched to a gene; V was cut back by 5 bases and J by 5 bases. This CDR3 is 13 amino acids long. CDR1 SNHLY and CDR2 FYNNEI come from the germline V gene. The CDR3, as DNA: TGTGCCAGCAGTAGACAGGGAGACGACGAGCAGTACTTC. This sequence encodes CASSRQGDDEQYF.

The chain employs TRBV29-1 and TRBJ2-2; a possible D gene is TRBD1 (5 bases). Deletions cut 4 bases from V and 1 base from J, with 10 bases between. CDR1 SQVTM and CDR2 ANQGSEA come from the germline V gene. There are 14 residues in the CDR3. CDR3 loop: CSVVLGLNTGELFF. DNA for the CDR3: TGCAGCGTTGTCTTGGGGCTGAACACCGGGGAGCTGTTTTTT.

Many counts were recorded for this clonotype. The rearrangement links TRBV7-9 to TRBJ2-3; D might be TRBD1 or TRBD2, each matching 5 bases. The CDR3 loop spans 14 amino acids. From germline, CDR1 is SEHNR and CDR2 FQNEAQ (reference sequence). Trimming took off 6 bases at V and 6 bases at J, with 16 bases between the two ends. CDR3 coding DNA: TGTGCCAGCAGTCCCGGGACGGCGGCCGATACGCAGTATTTT. This sequence encodes CASSPGTAADTQYF.

This clonotype was recorded at least ten times. This sequence joins TRBV11-3 and TRBJ2-1; 8 bases map to TRBD2. The CDR3 totals 13 residues. The V gene end was trimmed by 8 bases and the J gene end by 4 bases; junction bases not matched to a gene: 4. Germline CDR1 and CDR2: SGHNT and YENEEA. CDR3 loop: CASGVAGYNEQFF. The CDR3, as DNA: TGTGCCAGCGGAGTAGCGGGGTACAATGAGCAGTTCTTC.

This clonotype was counted at least ten times. The V gene is TRBV6-1, the J gene TRBJ1-5, with D tentatively TRBD1 (5 bases). V lost 6 bases, J lost 11 bases, and 20 bases lay in between. The CDR3 is made up of 14 amino acids. CDR1 is MNHNS, CDR2 SASEGT, per germline. Here the CDR3 reads CASRGGESLGTQHF. DNA for the CDR3: TGTGCCAGCAGAGGAGGGGAATCTCTAGGGACCCAGCATTTT.

The rearrangement joins TRBV12-3 or TRBV12-4 to TRBJ2-1; 11 bases map to TRBD2. The CDR3 runs to 18 residues. J lost 8 bases, V lost 1 base, and 13 bases had no gene match. The CDR3 DNA sequence: TGTGCCAGCAGTTTAGGGACTAGCGGGCTTTCGGGCGACCATGAGCAGTTCTTC. Protein: CASSLGTSGLSGDHEQFF.

The genes are TRBV19 and TRBJ2-6; D is ambiguous. Trimming took 2 bases from V and 0 from J, leaving 8 bases between them. The CDR3 length is 16 residues. Germline assignment: CDR1 LNHDA and CDR2 SQIVND (reference sequence). The CDR3 nucleotides are TGTGCCAGTAGTATACGACGGTTCTCTGGGGCCAACGTCCTGACTTTC. Translation gives CASSIRRFSGANVLTF.

The chain is built from TRBV7-9 and TRBJ1-2, with D possibly matching TRBD1 (6 bases). Germline assignment: CDR1 SEHNR and CDR2 FQNEAQ (reference sequence). Trimming removed 4 bases at V and 5 bases at J, with 20 bases between. This CDR3 has 16 amino acids. In DNA form, the CDR3 reads TGTGCCAGCAGCTCCAGGGGCTCGGCATGGAGTTATGGCTACACCTTC. It is translated as CASSSRGSAWSYGYTF.

V is TRBV12-3 or TRBV12-4 and J is TRBJ1-2, with D perhaps matching TRBD1 (6 bases). The CDR3 is 13 amino acids. The V end was cut by 3 bases, the J end by 6 bases, with 11 bases between. CDR3 amino acids: CASSFPGEHGYTF. CDR3 nucleotides: TGTGCCAGCAGTTTTCCAGGGGAGCATGGCTACACCTTC.

At least ten counts were recorded for this clonotype. The chain's CDR3 is CSARGRARETQYF. In nucleotides, the CDR3 is TGCAGTGCTCGGGGGAGGGCCAGGGAGACCCAGTACTTC. The chain uses TRBV20-1 and TRBJ2-5; 7 nucleotides line up with TRBD2. Germline CDR1 and CDR2: DFQATT and SNEGSKA (reference sequence). CDR3 length equals 13 residues. V lost 5 bases to trimming and J lost 5 bases; unmatched junction nucleotides: 8.

This clonotype was seen many times. The chain links TRBV20-1 to TRBJ2-7; TRBD2 might be the D (5 bases). Per germline, CDR1 DFQATT and CDR2 SNEGSKA (reference sequence). The ends were cut back, 4 bases at V and 3 bases at J, with 16 bases in the middle. The CDR3 has 14 residues. The CDR3 sequence is CSATGPGMGYEQYF. The CDR3 bases are TGCAGTGCTACCGGGCCGGGAATGGGCTACGAGCAGTACTTC.

This clonotype was detected ten times or more. The gene calls are TRBV28 and TRBJ2-5; D may match TRBD1 or TRBD2 (6 bases each). Germline loops: CDR1 MDHEN, CDR2 SYDVKM. Trimming cost V 11 bases and J 5 bases, with 18 bases left between them. The CDR3 totals 13 residues. In DNA, the CDR3 is TGTGCCTCAAACCCGGGGGCGCGGGAGACCCAGTACTTC. Amino acids: CASNPGARETQYF.

The table lists this clonotype with a few counts. This sequence joins TRBV7-6 and TRBJ2-7; 13 positions agree with TRBD2. The CDR3 runs to 16 residues. From germline, CDR1 is SGHVS and CDR2 FNYEAQ. With 5 bases clipped from V and 5 bases from J, the junction kept 9 bases outside the gene matches. In nucleotides, the CDR3 is TGTGCCAGCAGCCCTACGGGACTAGCGGGATCGCACGAGCAGTACTTC. Encoded protein: CASSPTGLAGSHEQYF. Together with reference TRBV7-6 and TRBJ2-7, the CDR3 gives the full variable domain: GAGVSQSPRYKVTKRGQDVALRCDPISGHVSLYWYRQALGQGPEFLTYFNYEAQQDKSGLPNDRFSAERPEGSISTLTIQRTEQRDSAMYRCASSPTGLAGSHEQYFGPGTRLTVT.

The chain is built from TRBV19 and TRBJ2-5, with 8 positions matching TRBD2. The V gene end was trimmed by 1 base and the J gene end by 4 bases; junction bases not matched to a gene: 2. CDR1 is LNHDA, CDR2 SQIVND, per germline (reference sequence). This CDR3 spans 14 amino acids. The CDR3 bases are TGTGCCAGTAGTATAGCGGGAGGGCCAGAGACCCAGTACTTC. This gives the protein CASSIAGGPETQYF.

The table lists this clonotype with a few counts. The genes are TRBV25-1 and TRBJ2-3; 10 bases are a match to TRBD2. Germline CDR1 is MGHDK and CDR2 is SYGVNS. V lost 4 bases to trimming and J lost 4 bases; unmatched junction nucleotides: 5. The CDR3 is 15 residues long. DNA for the CDR3: TGTGCCAGCAGTGCCCTAGCGGGGGATTCAGATACGCAGTATTTT. Translation: CASSALAGDSDTQYF.

In its sample, this clonotype was seen a few times. V and J are TRBV6-1 and TRBJ2-1, with D unresolved. Trimming stripped 7 bases from V and 1 base from J, with 17 bases between. The CDR3 contains 16 residues. Germline V gene data show CDR1 as MNHNS and CDR2 as SASEGT. In DNA, the CDR3 is TGTGCCAGCACCCCAAGTGGGCGGCCATCCTACAATGAGCAGTTCTTC. It codes for CASTPSGRPSYNEQFF.

This clonotype was seen ten or more times. V usage is TRBV7-8 and J usage is TRBJ2-7, with TRBD2 matching over 11 bases. Looked up from germline, CDR1 is SGHVS and CDR2 is FQNEAQ. The CDR3 length is 18 residues. V lost 5 bases and J lost 3; bases outside the gene matches: 15. In nucleotides, the CDR3 is TGTGCCAGCAGCCGCCCATCATTGACTAGCGGGACACTCTACGAGCAGTACTTC. This gives the protein CASSRPSLTSGTLYEQYF.

This clonotype was seen only a few times. This chain connects TRBV18 to TRBJ1-4; D remains unclear. Looked up from germline, CDR1 is KGHSH and CDR2 is LQKENI. V gave up 0 bases and J gave up 6 bases, with 8 bases separating them. This CDR3 has 14 residues. The CDR3 DNA sequence: TGTGCCAGCTCACCACCGGTGGAGTATGAAAAACTGTTTTTT. Encoded protein: CASSPPVEYEKLFF. Using reference TRBV18 and TRBJ1-4 for the parts outside the CDR3, the full variable domain is NAGVMQNPRHLVRRRGQEARLRCSPMKGHSHVYWYRQLPEEGLKFMVYLQKENIIDESGMPKERFSAEFPKEGPSILRIQQVVRGDSAAYFCASSPPVEYEKLFFGSGTQLSVL.

This clonotype has more than one count but fewer than ten. The rearrangement uses TRBV27 and TRBJ1-1, with 7 bases that match TRBD1. Germline V CDR1 and CDR2: MNHEY, SMNVEV (reference sequence). This CDR3 has 21 amino acids. The V gene end was trimmed by 5 bases and the J gene end by 1 base; junction bases not matched to a gene: 25. The CDR3 sequence is CASSARNRQGRVLLGNTEAFF. Written as DNA, the CDR3 is TGTGCCAGCAGTGCCAGAAATAGACAGGGTCGAGTCCTCTTAGGGAACACTGAAGCTTTCTTT.

This clonotype occurred a few times. The rearrangement links TRBV7-3 to TRBJ2-7; D call uncertain. The CDR3 runs to 14 residues. Trimming cost V 1 base and J 2 bases, with 9 bases left between them. CDR1 and CDR2 (germline): SGHTA, FQGTGA. CDR3 region: CASSLKHSTYEQYF. The CDR3 nucleotides are TGTGCCAGCAGCTTAAAGCACTCCACCTACGAGCAGTACTTC.

This sequence joins TRBV4-1 and TRBJ2-5, with 11 bases fitting TRBD2. This CDR3 has 16 amino acids. Trimming removed 2 bases from V and 2 bases from J; junction bases left unmatched: 4. Per the germline V gene, CDR1 is MGHRA and CDR2 is YSYEKL. The CDR3 reads CASSQPTSGKQETQYF. CDR3 coding DNA: TGCGCCAGCAGCCAACCGACTAGCGGGAAGCAAGAGACCCAGTACTTC.